Listed here are 11 T cell receptor beta chains from one sample, sequenced in a study of T cells after yellow fever vaccination. TCRdb used MiXCR to reprocess the 5' RACE reads, holding one entry per CDR3 protein. The sample lists hundreds of thousands of distinct CDR3 sequences, approximately 3.8% occurring once. The sequences come from PBMCs, collected on the day of the yellow fever booster vaccination. The receptors here all came from a man aged 18 to 30 who received the YFV17D yellow fever vaccine.

This clonotype was counted ten times or more. This rearrangement joins TRBV19 to TRBJ1-6; 7 bases match TRBD1. The V and J ends lost 7 bases and 7 bases, in that order; junction bases with no gene match: 7. CDR1 and CDR2 (germline): LNHDA, SQIVND (reference sequence). CDR3 length: 14 amino acids. CDR3 in amino acids: CASTPGQVNSPLHF. The CDR3 DNA sequence: TGTGCCAGTACCCCCGGACAGGTGAATTCACCCCTCCACTTT.

The chain links TRBV20-1 to TRBJ2-6; the D is unclear. Trimming shortened V by 5 bases and J by 0 bases, and 5 bases separated the two germline ends. Germline loops: CDR1 DFQATT, CDR2 SNEGSKA (reference sequence). CDR3 length: 13 amino acids. The CDR3 nucleotides are TGCAGTGCTCCGATCTCTGGGGCCAACGTCCTGACTTTC. This gives the protein CSAPISGANVLTF.

This clonotype appeared many times. The chain links TRBV12-3 or TRBV12-4 to TRBJ2-5; TRBD2 aligns across 8 bases. V shed 2 bases, J shed 7 bases, and the junction held 9 bases outside the gene matches. This CDR3 spans 15 amino acids. This chain's CDR3 is CASSLLPGGRGTQYF. CDR3 sequence (DNA): TGTGCCAGCAGTTTACTGCCGGGAGGGCGCGGGACCCAGTACTTC.

This clonotype was recorded at least ten times. V usage is TRBV12-3 or TRBV12-4 and J usage is TRBJ2-4; 7 bases are a match to TRBD1. V lost 6 bases, J lost 11 bases, and 7 bases stayed unmatched. The CDR3 length is 12 residues. CDR3 coding DNA: TGTGCCAGCAGCCGGGACAGTACCCTTCAGTACTTC. Translating it yields CASSRDSTLQYF.

This clonotype has ten or more counts. The V call is TRBV5-5, the J call TRBJ1-6; D is uncertain. Trimming shortened V by 4 bases and J by 2 bases, and 10 bases separated the two germline ends. CDR3 length: 15 residues. CDR1 and CDR2 from the germline V gene are SGHKS and YYEKEE (reference sequence). The CDR3 is CASSRSGTYNSPLHF. The CDR3 DNA reads TGTGCCAGCAGCCGATCCGGTACCTATAATTCACCCCTCCACTTT. Filled out from reference TRBV5-5 and TRBJ1-6, the complete variable domain reads DAGVTQSPTHLIKTRGQQVTLRCSPISGHKSVSWYQQVLGQGPQFIFQYYEKEERGRGNFPDRFSARQFPNYSSELNVNALLLGDSALYLCASSRSGTYNSPLHFGNGTRLTVT.

This clonotype was counted many times. The V call is TRBV7-2, the J call TRBJ2-1; D gene unclear. CDR3 size: 13 residues. The germline V gene encodes CDR1 SGHTA and CDR2 FQGNSA. V was trimmed by 7 bases and J by 1 base, leaving 8 bases between them. The CDR3 reads CASKTTSYNEQFF. The CDR3 DNA reads TGTGCCAGCAAAACTACGTCCTACAATGAGCAGTTCTTC. Together with reference TRBV7-2 and TRBJ2-1, the CDR3 gives the full variable domain: GAGVSQSPSNKVTEKGKDVELRCDPISGHTALYWYRQSLGQGLEFLIYFQGNSAPDKSGLPSDRFSAERTGGSVSTLTIQRTQQEDSAVYLCASKTTSYNEQFFGPGTRLTVL.

The rearrangement links TRBV7-2 to TRBJ1-5; D gene ambiguous. V shed 2 bases and J shed 6 bases, with 11 bases lying between them. This CDR3 region has 14 residues. In germline, CDR1 is SGHTA, CDR2 FQGNSA. DNA of the CDR3: TGTGCCAGCAGCTTATCGGGTCTTAGTCAGCCCCAGCATTTT. This translates into CASSLSGLSQPQHF. Full variable domain (outside the CDR3, taken from reference TRBV7-2 and TRBJ1-5): GAGVSQSPSNKVTEKGKDVELRCDPISGHTALYWYRQSLGQGLEFLIYFQGNSAPDKSGLPSDRFSAERTGGSVSTLTIQRTQQEDSAVYLCASSLSGLSQPQHFGDGTRLSIL.

This clonotype was seen ten or more times. The CDR3 spells CASSTVTGGEGYEQYF. Here the CDR3 DNA reads TGTGCCAGCAGCACAGTAACAGGGGGCGAAGGCTACGAGCAGTACTTC. This chain connects TRBV5-4 to TRBJ2-7, with 9 bases matching TRBD1. Looked up from germline, CDR1 is SGHNT and CDR2 is YYREEE (reference sequence). With V trimmed by 4 bases and J by 3 bases, 11 bases remained unmatched. CDR3 length: 16 amino acids.

The table lists this clonotype with many counts. Since no conserved phenylalanine or tryptophan closes the CDR3, a read error is the likely cause. The DNA is omitted, as the CDR3 cannot be located on it reliably, and the CDR3 follows TCRdb's listing. The rearrangement links TRBV5-1 to TRBJ2-4; the DNA was not compared with TRBD1, the D call given in the table. CDR1 is SGHRS, CDR2 YFSETQ, per germline. The CDR3 spans 13 residues, counting both ends. The CDR3 sequence is CASSRSPGGPGHY.

Only a few counts were recorded for this clonotype. This chain links TRBV30 with TRBJ1-2, with 7 bases that match TRBD1. V dropped 4 bases and J dropped 10; count of bases not matched to a gene: 9. The CDR3 extends over 12 amino acids. Germline CDR1 is GTSNPN and CDR2 is SVGIG (reference sequence). The CDR3 DNA sequence: TGTGCCTGGATACCGACAGGGACCCTCTACACCTTC. It specifies CAWIPTGTLYTF.

The chain carries TRBV6-2 or TRBV6-3 and TRBJ2-1; no clear D. CDR1 and CDR2 from the germline V gene are MNHEY and SVGEGT. The CDR3 is 15 amino acids. V lost 5 bases, J lost 3 bases, and 14 bases lay in between. The CDR3 bases are TGTGCCAGCAGTCCAGGTAGGAATTACTACAATGAGCAGTTCTTC. This translates into CASSPGRNYYNEQFF.